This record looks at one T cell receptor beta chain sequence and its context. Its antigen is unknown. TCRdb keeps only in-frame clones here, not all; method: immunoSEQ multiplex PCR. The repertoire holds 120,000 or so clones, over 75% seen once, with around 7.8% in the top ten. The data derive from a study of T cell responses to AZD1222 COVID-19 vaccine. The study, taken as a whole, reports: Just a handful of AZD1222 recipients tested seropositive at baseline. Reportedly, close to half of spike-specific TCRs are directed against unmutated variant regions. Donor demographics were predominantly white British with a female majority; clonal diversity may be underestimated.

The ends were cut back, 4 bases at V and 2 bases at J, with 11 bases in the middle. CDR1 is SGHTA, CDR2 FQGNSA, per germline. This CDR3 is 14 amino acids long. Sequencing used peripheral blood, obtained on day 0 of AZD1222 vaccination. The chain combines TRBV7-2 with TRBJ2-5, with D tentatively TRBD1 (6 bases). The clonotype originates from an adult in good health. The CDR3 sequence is CASSSNGQQETQYF. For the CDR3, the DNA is TGTGCCAGCAGCTCGAACGGACAGCAAGAGACCCAGTACTTC.